Presented here are 20 T cell receptor beta chains from one specimen sequenced in a study of neurological immune-mediated disorders (dated by TCRdb to between 2018 and 2021). Library method: 5' RACE. Sequenced on an Illumina HiSeq 2500. TCRdb handled the public reads itself, with Q25 trimming in fastp and clone calling in MiXCR, and kept productive beta chains. Here each entry gathers all rows of one CDR3 protein and keeps the most common genes and DNA. In all, the sample holds more than 15,000 distinct CDR3 sequences, and over 12% of those were seen once. The top ten constitute about 13% of the sample. The sample taken for sequencing was PBMCs. These receptor sequences come from a man aged 55 to 70 with HTLV-1-associated myelopathy (HAM/TSP).

This clonotype was seen repeatedly, ten times or more. V is TRBV20-1 and J is TRBJ1-4, with 7 nucleotides matching TRBD1. In germline, CDR1 is DFQATT, CDR2 SNEGSKA (reference sequence). With V trimmed by 5 bases and J by 4 bases, 4 bases remained unmatched. The CDR3 runs to 13 residues. The CDR3 region has the DNA TGCAGTGCTCTAGGGACAGATAATGAAAAACTGTTTTTT. Translation gives CSALGTDNEKLFF.

This clonotype has a count of ten or more. CDR3 sequence: CASSLYSTSGGANEQFF. The CDR3 DNA is TGTGCCAGCAGCTTATACTCGACTAGCGGGGGAGCAAATGAGCAGTTCTTC. The genes are TRBV7-3 and TRBJ2-1; 12 bases match TRBD2. V dropped 2 bases and J dropped 7; count of bases not matched to a gene: 9. The CDR3 covers 17 residues. Germline V gene lookup returns CDR1 SGHTA and CDR2 FQGTGA.

This clonotype has ten or more counts. The rearrangement uses TRBV6-6 and TRBJ1-1; no clear D. The CDR3 sequence is 14 residues long. Germline V CDR1 and CDR2: MNHNY, SVGAGI (reference sequence). Trimming shortened V by 9 bases and J by 0 bases, and 14 bases separated the two germline ends. CDR3 amino acids: CASTQVAMNTEAFF. CDR3 in DNA: TGTGCCAGTACGCAGGTGGCCATGAACACTGAAGCTTTCTTT.

This clonotype was seen repeatedly, ten times or more. The chain carries TRBV19 and TRBJ2-6; 7 bases match TRBD1. V lost 3 bases to trimming and J lost 2 bases; unmatched junction nucleotides: 4. The germline gives CDR1 LNHDA, CDR2 SQIVND (reference sequence). The CDR3 runs to 16 residues. For the CDR3, the DNA is TGTGCCAGTAGTATTATAGGGGGCGCTGGGGCCAACGTCCTGACTTTC. Translated: CASSIIGGAGANVLTF.

This clonotype was seen ten or more times. This rearrangement joins TRBV18 to TRBJ2-5; TRBD1 matches 7 bases. This CDR3 spans 15 amino acids. In germline, CDR1 is KGHSH, CDR2 LQKENI. V shed 3 bases and J 5 bases; nucleotides not matched to a gene: 9. CDR3 nucleotides: TGTGCCAGCTCACCCGACAGGGCCCTGGGGGAGACCCAGTACTTC. Residues: CASSPDRALGETQYF.

This clonotype was counted many times. V gene TRBV6-1 combines with J gene TRBJ2-5; possibly TRBD2 for D (6 bases). Germline CDR1 MNHNS, CDR2 SASEGT. The germline V and J ends were trimmed by 7 bases and 5 bases, with 17 bases remaining between them. This CDR3 is built from 14 residues. The CDR3 protein is CASTEKEGRETQYF. CDR3 nucleotides: TGTGCCAGCACCGAGAAGGAGGGAAGGGAGACCCAGTACTTC.

This clonotype was seen many times. V is TRBV6-6 and J is TRBJ1-4; D gene unclear. The CDR3 runs to 11 residues. In germline, CDR1 is MNHNY, CDR2 SVGAGI (reference sequence). The germline V and J ends were trimmed by 10 bases and 15 bases, with 18 bases remaining between them. As DNA, the CDR3 is TGTGCCACCAGGAAGGCTTATGAGGTGTTTTTT. This translates into CATRKAYEVFF.

This clonotype was picked up many times. The chain recombines TRBV4-3 with TRBJ2-3, with no clear D. The CDR3 is 14 amino acids. Germline CDR1 LGHNA, CDR2 YSLEER. V was shortened by 0 bases and J by 9 bases, with 13 bases between the two germline ends. Here the CDR3 reads CASSQDWLTETQYF. CDR3 bases: TGCGCCAGCAGCCAAGATTGGCTGACTGAGACGCAGTATTTT.

This clonotype came up many times. The J gene is TRBJ2-7, the V gene TRBV28; D possibly corresponds to TRBD1 (5 bases). V shed 6 bases and J shed 5 bases, with 20 bases lying between them. CDR1 is MDHEN and CDR2 is SYDVKM in the germline V gene. This CDR3 is built from 15 residues. The CDR3 coding sequence is TGTGCCAGCAGCAACCCCTCCGGACATACTGACGAGCAGTACTTC. It translates to CASSNPSGHTDEQYF.

The sample holds many counts of this clonotype. This sequence joins TRBV12-3 or TRBV12-4 and TRBJ1-2; 8 bases match TRBD1. CDR3 length: 12 residues. V lost 5 bases, J lost 8 bases, and 4 bases stayed unmatched. The DNA for the CDR3 is TGTGCCAGCAGTGGACAGGGTGGCGGCTACACCTTC. Residues: CASSGQGGGYTF.

At least ten counts were recorded for this clonotype. The CDR3 nucleotides read TGTGCCAGCAGTTCCGGGACTAGCGGGGGACGCGGGGAGCTGTTTTTT. This sequence encodes CASSSGTSGGRGELFF. This chain connects TRBV11-1 to TRBJ2-2; TRBD2 matches at 14 bases. The CDR3 totals 16 residues. Trimming at V came to 6 bases and at J to 7 bases, leaving 7 bases not matched to a gene. Germline loops: CDR1 SGHAT, CDR2 FQDESV (reference sequence).

This clonotype was seen at least ten times. The chain couples TRBV5-1 to TRBJ1-2; D perhaps matches TRBD1 (5 bases). This CDR3 has 16 residues. The V end lost 4 bases, the J end lost 2 bases, and 18 bases lay between the germline ends. Germline CDR1 and CDR2: SGHRS and YFSETQ. The CDR3 loop reads CASSEVKGAANYGYTF. CDR3 in DNA: TGCGCCAGCAGCGAAGTCAAAGGGGCAGCCAACTATGGCTACACCTTC.

This clonotype was seen ten or more times. This chain connects TRBV14 to TRBJ2-2; 7 nucleotides match TRBD2. There are 17 residues in the CDR3. V gave up 1 base and J gave up 2 bases; unmatched junction bases: 7. CDR1 SGHDN and CDR2 FVKESK come from the germline V gene. The CDR3 nucleotides are TGTGCCAGCAGCCAAGCAAGGGGACTACAAAACACCGGGGAGCTGTTTTTT. Translated, it gives CASSQARGLQNTGELFF.

This clonotype was counted at least ten times. The V gene is TRBV5-5, the J gene TRBJ2-3, with D tentatively TRBD1 (5 bases). The germline V and J ends were trimmed by 2 bases and 2 bases, with 9 bases remaining between them. This CDR3 spans 14 amino acids. In germline, CDR1 is SGHKS, CDR2 YYEKEE (reference sequence). CDR3 residues: CASSFVGATDTQYF. In nucleotides, the CDR3 is TGTGCCAGCAGCTTTGTAGGGGCCACAGATACGCAGTATTTT.

The CDR3 DNA reads as TGCGCCAGCAGCTTGGGAGGGACAGCTAGAGCTTTCTTT. The encoded protein is CASSLGGTARAFF. This chain connects TRBV5-1 to TRBJ1-1; 7 bases line up with TRBD1. CDR1 is SGHRS, CDR2 YFSETQ, per germline. The CDR3 contains 13 residues. V dropped 0 bases and J dropped 10; count of bases not matched to a gene: 6.

Ten or more counts support this clonotype. The V call is TRBV4-1, the J call TRBJ2-1; D might be TRBD1 (5 bases). The germline gives CDR1 MGHRA, CDR2 YSYEKL. There are 18 residues in the CDR3. V was pared by 0 bases and J by 0 bases, with 15 bases between. DNA for the CDR3: TGCGCCAGCAGCCAAGAATGGGGCCAAATTAGCTCCTACAATGAGCAGTTCTTC. This codes for CASSQEWGQISSYNEQFF.

This clonotype was seen ten or more times. The chain links TRBV7-2 to TRBJ2-6; D perhaps matches TRBD1 (6 bases). Trimming removed 0 bases at V and 0 bases at J, with 6 bases between. This CDR3 contains 16 residues. The germline V gene encodes CDR1 SGHTA and CDR2 FQGNSA. In DNA form, the CDR3 reads TGTGCCAGCAGCTTAGCGGACAGCTCTGGGGCCAACGTCCTGACTTTC. This codes for CASSLADSSGANVLTF.

This clonotype was detected many times. The V gene is TRBV20-1, the J gene TRBJ1-1; D ambiguous. V lost 0 bases and J 2 bases, leaving 16 bases between the germline ends. This CDR3 comprises 16 residues. Germline V gives CDR1 DFQATT, CDR2 SNEGSKA (reference sequence). The CDR3 DNA reads as TGCAGTGCTAGAGATATGCGGCAGCCTAGCAACACTGAAGCTTTCTTT. Protein: CSARDMRQPSNTEAFF.

This clonotype has ten or more counts. J is TRBJ2-3 and V is TRBV7-8, with TRBD1 matching over 8 bases. Trimming removed 5 bases from V and 9 bases from J; junction bases left unmatched: 16. This CDR3 has 16 residues. Germline V lookup: CDR1 SGHVS, CDR2 FQNEAQ. CDR3 sequence reads: CASSAFPWDRMGTQYF. The DNA of the CDR3 is TGTGCCAGCAGCGCGTTTCCGTGGGACAGGATGGGAACGCAGTATTTT.

This clonotype was recorded many times. The chain employs TRBV7-9 and TRBJ2-1; D unresolved. V shed 5 bases and J shed 0 bases, with 11 bases lying between them. The CDR3 consists of 15 residues. From germline, CDR1 is SEHNR and CDR2 FQNEAQ (reference sequence). Here the CDR3 reads CASSPSFGSYNEQFF. The CDR3 coding sequence is TGTGCCAGCAGCCCCTCGTTCGGCTCCTACAATGAGCAGTTCTTC.